This T cell receptor beta chain was sequenced during a study of human T cells and chemical hapten exposure (dated by TCRdb to about 2021). As for the study more broadly: For sensitization, 2% DPC in acetone was applied to a roughly 2 cm by roughly 2 cm area of upper inner arm skin. Throughout the study period of roughly five months, patients also received therapeutic DPC doses to the scalp every week. Patch testing on the upper back used Finn chambers containing 0.01% DPC, with scoring done after 6 days according to International Contact Dermatitis Research Group standards. Most of the patients in the cohort were female, and the cohort covered alopecia areata with under or over 50% scalp involvement, alopecia totalis and alopecia universalis. Libraries were combined into a pool for sequencing, and differences in TCR yield between samples came mainly from small differences in library volumes within the pool. Peripheral blood TCR repertoire changes were tracked in vivo in alopecia patients during primary and secondary sensitization to the hapten diphenylcyclopropenone (DPC). Patient blood was sampled pre-sensitization (week 0) and at 2, 6 and about 24 weeks after DPC sensitization. For TCR sequencing, blood came from 25 to 35 alopecia patients at anywhere from one to four time points (pre-sensitization, 2, 6 and 24 weeks).

Summary of the overall study and its limitations: Repeated subsampling changed both the strength of the expansion versus patch-test correlation and the threshold at which that correlation became significant. DPC sensitization did not change the number of TCRs with a frequency above 1 in 1000, and there was no evidence of changes in global repertoire structure. Compared with pre-sensitization or healthy control sets, expanded TCRs formed significantly more large CDR3 similarity clusters, which is consistent with antigen-driven responses. Alopecia, a presumed autoimmune disease, was present in all patients, so the immune response of the patients might differ from that of healthy individuals. A positive correlation was found between the number of PT1 expanded TCRs and patch test score, with significance reached at thresholds 8, 16 and 32 but not 4.

CDR1 and CDR2 (MGHRA, YSYEKL) derive from the germline V gene. V was cut back by 1 base and J by 4 bases, leaving a gap of 7 bases between them. From the cysteine through the phenylalanine, the CDR3 covers 13 amino acids. Only the CDR3 portion is preserved as DNA: 39 bases, with reading frame beginning at the first base. In its sample, this clonotype was seen a few times. Its antigen is unknown. No much larger clone is present one base from it, and per-base qualities are unavailable. The library was produced with RACE. Sequencing took place on a NextSeq 500. During library preparation, unique molecular identifiers were attached to individual cDNA molecules so that TCRs could be counted quantitatively and reproducibly. Each blood RNA sample was used to sequence both TCR alpha and TCR beta chains. The original methods were these. A median of approximately 100,000 TCRs per sample was observed, with a range of 23,224 to 690,600. The Decombinator software suite was used to annotate the V, J and CDR3 of the TCR reads. For the PS versus PT1 abundance plots, all samples were subsampled to the same number of TCRs (28,000). TCRs were defined as expanded if absent before sensitization and observed at least eight times at the 2-week time point. TCRdb took the public reads, trimmed them with fastp at Q25, ran MiXCR for clone calling and kept in-frame beta chains. Rows matching on CDR3 protein sequence are summarized as one entry with the most common DNA and genes. The V and J calls were not made by the authors but by TCRdb's processing. The sample has some 120,000 distinct CDR3 sequences on record, 12% of them singletons. The ten largest clones take up about 1.4% of the sample.

The sample's time point label is to be understood as: patch test 1, 2 weeks after DPC sensitization. The label giving this sample's treatment or condition can be read as: therapeutic diphenylcyclopropenone sensitization with weekly scalp DPC. At each patch-test visit, blood was drawn before the patch test was applied. Eligible patients were aged 18 to 70, diagnosed with alopecia, deemed suitable for DPC therapy, and excluded if pregnant. Total RNA was extracted from unfractionated whole blood collected in Tempus Blood RNA tubes. The sequence derives from a woman between 50 and 59 years old with alopecia areata. Some clones in this sample may be carry-over from other donors' samples. The rearranged segments are TRBV4-1 and TRBJ1-1; a confident D gene designation cannot be given. The source material was whole blood, sampled in connection with sensitization to the hapten diphenylcyclopropenone (DPC). The CDR3 reads CASSQAGSTEAFF. The nucleotides are TGCGCCAGCAGCCAAGCAGGAAGCACTGAAGCTTTCTTT.